This TCR beta chain was retrieved from a study of Graves' ophthalmopathy and Graves' hyperthyroidism. Looking at the study overall: The authors defined stable hyperthyroidism as no ophthalmopathy within 18 months of follow-up. Notes on the study in general: Blood shared most expanded thyroid clonotypes above 0.001 frequency. The model forecast ophthalmopathy progression, reaching roughly 71% sensitivity and about 75% specificity.

TCR beta CDR3 amplification used RNA transcripts. The first round was an RT-PCR with HTBI primers, and the second round was a multiplex PCR. Using its own MiXCR run on the multiplex PCR reads, TCRdb lists one record per CDR3 protein. Among around 1,200,000 distinct CDR3 sequences, about two fifths were seen once, and the ten largest hold 11%. Regarding this clonotype: Its antigen is not identified. Since the CDR3 does not end with the conserved phenylalanine or tryptophan, this likely comes from a read error.

V was shortened by 6 bases and J by 10 bases, with 12 bases between the two germline ends. The CDR3 extends over 11 amino acids. Per germline, CDR1 SGHVS and CDR2 FQNEAQ. Sequencing was carried out using peripheral blood or thyroid tissue (not recorded which). This TCR was recovered from an adult man with Graves' hyperthyroidism. The chain carries TRBV7-8 and TRBJ1-1, with D unresolved. CDR3 loop: CASSYLKGAFL. The CDR3 DNA follows: TGTGCCAGCAGTTACCTAAAGGGAGCTTTCCTT.